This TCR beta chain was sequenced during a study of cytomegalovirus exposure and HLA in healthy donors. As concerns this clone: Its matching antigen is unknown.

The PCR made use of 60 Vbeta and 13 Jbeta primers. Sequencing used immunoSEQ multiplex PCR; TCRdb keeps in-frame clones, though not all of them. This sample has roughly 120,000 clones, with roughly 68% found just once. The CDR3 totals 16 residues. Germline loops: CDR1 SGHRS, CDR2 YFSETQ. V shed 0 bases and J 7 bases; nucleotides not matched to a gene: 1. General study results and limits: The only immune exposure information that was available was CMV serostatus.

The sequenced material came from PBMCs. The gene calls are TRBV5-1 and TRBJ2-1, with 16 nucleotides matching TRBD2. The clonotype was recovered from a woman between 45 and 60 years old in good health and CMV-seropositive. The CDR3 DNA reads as TGCGCCAGCAGCTTGGCGGGACTAGCGGGGGGGAATGAGCAGTTCTTC. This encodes CASSLAGLAGGNEQFF.